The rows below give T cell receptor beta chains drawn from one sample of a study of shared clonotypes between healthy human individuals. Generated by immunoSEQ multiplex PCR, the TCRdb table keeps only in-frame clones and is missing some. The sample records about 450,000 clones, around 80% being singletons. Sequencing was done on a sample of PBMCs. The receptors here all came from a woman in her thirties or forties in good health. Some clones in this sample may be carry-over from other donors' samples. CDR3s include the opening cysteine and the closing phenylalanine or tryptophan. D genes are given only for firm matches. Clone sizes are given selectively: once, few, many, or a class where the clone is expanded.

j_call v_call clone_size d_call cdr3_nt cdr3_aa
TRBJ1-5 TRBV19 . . TGTGCCAGTAGGGACACCAGCAATCAGCCCCAGCATTTT CASRDTSNQPQHF
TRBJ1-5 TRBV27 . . TGTGCCAGCAGTTTATTGGGCAATCAGCCCCAGCATTTT CASSLLGNQPQHF
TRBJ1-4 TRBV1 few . TGCACCAGCAGCCACATACAGGGGACTAATGAAAAACTGTTTTTT CTSSHIQGTNEKLFF
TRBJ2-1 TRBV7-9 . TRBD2 TGTGCCAGCAGCAAACTAGCGGGAGGCTACAATGAGCAGTTCTTC CASSKLAGGYNEQFF
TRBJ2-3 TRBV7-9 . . TGTGCCAGCAGCTTAGGTGGGACGTGGGATACGCAGTATTTT CASSLGGTWDTQYF
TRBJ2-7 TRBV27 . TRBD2 TGTGCCAGCAGGGAGGGTGTACTAGCGGGAGATTACGAGCAGTACTTC CASREGVLAGDYEQYF
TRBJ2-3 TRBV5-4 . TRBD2 TGTGCCAGCAGCCCTGGTTTAGCGGGGCCCACAGATACGCAGTATTTT CASSPGLAGPTDTQYF
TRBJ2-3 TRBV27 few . TGTGCCAGCAGGGCCCCCTTTGGAGATACGCAGTATTTT CASRAPFGDTQYF
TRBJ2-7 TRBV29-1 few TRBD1 TGCAGCGTTCTAAGGACAGGGGGCGGCTACGAGCAGTACTTC CSVLRTGGGYEQYF
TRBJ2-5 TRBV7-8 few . TGTGCCAGCAGCAGTGAGGCTAGCGAGACCCAGTACTTC CASSSEASETQYF
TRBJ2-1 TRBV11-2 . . TGTGCCAGCAGACAGCCGTCACAACGGGGAGAGCAGTTCTTC CASRQPSQRGEQFF
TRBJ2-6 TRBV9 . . TGTGCCAGCAGTAGAGGGACCTCTGGGGCCAACGTCCTGACTTTC CASSRGTSGANVLTF
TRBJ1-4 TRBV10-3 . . TGTGCCATCCGACGGGACATCAATGAAAAACTGTTTTTT CAIRRDINEKLFF
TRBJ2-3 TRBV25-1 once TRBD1 TGTGCCAGCAGTAACACAGGGGGTGATACGCAGTATTTT CASSNTGGDTQYF
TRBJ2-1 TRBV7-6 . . TGTGCCAGCAGCTCCGTAAGCTTCGAGCAGTTCTTC CASSSVSFEQFF
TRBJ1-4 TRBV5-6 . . TGTGCCAGCAGCTTGCGCAGGGTTTGGGGTGAAAAACTGTTTTTT CASSLRRVWGEKLFF
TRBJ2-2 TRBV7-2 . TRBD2 TGTGCCAGCAGCTCGACTAGCGGGAGGGGTACCGGGGAGCTGTTTTTT CASSSTSGRGTGELFF
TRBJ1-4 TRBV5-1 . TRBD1 TGCGCCAGCAGCTTGCTGGGACAGAGGAATGAAAAACTGTTTTTT CASSLLGQRNEKLFF
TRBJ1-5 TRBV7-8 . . TGTGCCAGCAGCTTAGCCGGGAGTCAGCCCCAGCATTTT CASSLAGSQPQHF
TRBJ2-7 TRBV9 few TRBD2 TGTGCCAGCAGCGTAGGGACTAGCGGGAGTAGCTCCTACGAGCAGTACTTC CASSVGTSGSSSYEQYF
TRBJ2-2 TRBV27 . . TGTGCCAGCAGTTTAAACGGGTACGGGGAGCTGTTTTTT CASSLNGYGELFF
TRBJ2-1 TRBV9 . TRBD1 TGTGCCAGCAGCGTAGGAGGCAGGGGGCAGGACAATGAGCAGTTCTTC CASSVGGRGQDNEQFF
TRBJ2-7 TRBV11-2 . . TGTGCCAGCAGCGATCAGGGCTACGAGCAGTACTTC CASSDQGYEQYF
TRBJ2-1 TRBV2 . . TGTGCCAGCAGTGACAATAGGGGGGCTATGAACAATGAGCAGTTCTTC CASSDNRGAMNNEQFF
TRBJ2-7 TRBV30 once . TGTGCCTGGGGCTCTGGTGGGGGCGAGTACTTC CAWGSGGGEYF
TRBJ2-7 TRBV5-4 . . TGTGCCAGCAGCTTGAGAGGGCCTAGGTACGAGCAGTACTTC CASSLRGPRYEQYF